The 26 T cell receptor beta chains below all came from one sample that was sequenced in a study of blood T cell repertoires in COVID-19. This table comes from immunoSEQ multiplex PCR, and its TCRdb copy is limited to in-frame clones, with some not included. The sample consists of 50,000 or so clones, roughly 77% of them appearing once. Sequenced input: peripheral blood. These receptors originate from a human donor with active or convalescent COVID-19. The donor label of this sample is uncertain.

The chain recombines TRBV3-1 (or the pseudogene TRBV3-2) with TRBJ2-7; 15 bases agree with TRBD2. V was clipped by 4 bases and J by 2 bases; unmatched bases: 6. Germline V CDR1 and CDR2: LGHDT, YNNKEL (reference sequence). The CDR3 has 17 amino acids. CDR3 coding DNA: TGTGCCAGCAGCCCCGGGACTAGCGGGAGGTGGACCTACGAGCAGTACTTC. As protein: CASSPGTSGRWTYEQYF.

CDR3 region: CASSQGLQGHNSPLHF. The CDR3 coding sequence is TGTGCCAGCAGCCAGGGACTCCAGGGCCATAATTCACCCCTCCACTTT. The V and J genes are TRBV14 and TRBJ1-6; D perhaps matches TRBD1 (5 bases). V was pared by 3 bases and J by 5 bases, with 14 bases between. CDR3 length: 16 residues. The germline V gene has CDR1 SGHDN and CDR2 FVKESK.

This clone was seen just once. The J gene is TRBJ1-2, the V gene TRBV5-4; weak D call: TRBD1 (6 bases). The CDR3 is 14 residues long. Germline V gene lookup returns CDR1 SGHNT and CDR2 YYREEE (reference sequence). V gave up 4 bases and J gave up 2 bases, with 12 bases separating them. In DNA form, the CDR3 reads TGTGCCAGCAGCCCTTATCAGGGGAACTATGGCTACACCTTC. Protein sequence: CASSPYQGNYGYTF. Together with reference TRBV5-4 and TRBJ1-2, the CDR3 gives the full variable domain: ETGVTQSPTHLIKTRGQQVTLRCSSQSGHNTVSWYQQALGQGPQFIFQYYREEENGRGNFPPRFSGLQFPNYSSELNVNALELDDSALYLCASSPYQGNYGYTFGSGTRLTVV.

CDR3 region: CASSAQGDATNEKLFF. CDR3 bases: TGTGCCAGCAGTGCACAGGGGGATGCAACTAATGAAAAACTGTTTTTT. V and J are TRBV6-1 and TRBJ1-4; TRBD1 matches 8 bases. Germline lookup yields CDR1 MNHNS and CDR2 SASEGT. V gave up 4 bases and J gave up 0 bases; unmatched junction bases: 4. The CDR3 is 16 residues long.

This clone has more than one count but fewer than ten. The CDR3 nucleotides are TGTGCCAGCAGCCCTAAGTTTAATTCACCCCTCCACTTT. It yields the protein CASSPKFNSPLHF. The chain carries TRBV3-1 (or the pseudogene TRBV3-2) and TRBJ1-6; D ambiguous. Trimming cost V 4 bases and J 6 bases, with 7 bases left between them. In germline, CDR1 is LGHDT, CDR2 YNNKEL (reference sequence). There are 13 residues in the CDR3.

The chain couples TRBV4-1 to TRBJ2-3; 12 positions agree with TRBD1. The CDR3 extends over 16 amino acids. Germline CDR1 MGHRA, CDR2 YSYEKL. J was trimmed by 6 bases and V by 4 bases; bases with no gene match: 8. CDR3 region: CASSLAGTGGRDTQYF. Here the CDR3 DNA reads TGCGCCAGCAGCCTCGCCGGGACAGGGGGCCGGGATACGCAGTATTTT.

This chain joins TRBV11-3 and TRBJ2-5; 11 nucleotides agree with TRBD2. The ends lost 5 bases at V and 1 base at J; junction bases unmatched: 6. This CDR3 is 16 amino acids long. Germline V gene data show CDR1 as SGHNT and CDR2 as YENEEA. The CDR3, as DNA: TGTGCCAGCAGCGGGGGACTAGCGGTGCTCCAAGAGACCCAGTACTTC. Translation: CASSGGLAVLQETQYF.

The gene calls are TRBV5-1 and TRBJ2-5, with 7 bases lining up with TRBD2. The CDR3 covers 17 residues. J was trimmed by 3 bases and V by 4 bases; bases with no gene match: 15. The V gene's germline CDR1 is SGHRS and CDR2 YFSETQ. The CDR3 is CASSATLGGSGKETQYF. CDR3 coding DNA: TGCGCCAGCAGCGCCACGTTGGGCGGGAGTGGAAAAGAGACCCAGTACTTC. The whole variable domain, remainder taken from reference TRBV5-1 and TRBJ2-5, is KAGVTQTPRYLIKTRGQQVTLSCSPISGHRSVSWYQQTPGQGLQFLFEYFSETQRNKGNFPGRFSGRQFSNSRSEMNVSTLELGDSALYLCASSATLGGSGKETQYFGPGTRLLVL.

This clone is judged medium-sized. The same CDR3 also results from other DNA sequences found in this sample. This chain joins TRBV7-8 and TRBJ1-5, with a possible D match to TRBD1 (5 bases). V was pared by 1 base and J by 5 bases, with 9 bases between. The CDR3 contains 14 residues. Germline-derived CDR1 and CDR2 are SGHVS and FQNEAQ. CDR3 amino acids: CASSLGGRDQPQHF. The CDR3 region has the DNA TGTGCCAGCAGCTTAGGGGGGAGGGATCAGCCCCAGCATTTT.

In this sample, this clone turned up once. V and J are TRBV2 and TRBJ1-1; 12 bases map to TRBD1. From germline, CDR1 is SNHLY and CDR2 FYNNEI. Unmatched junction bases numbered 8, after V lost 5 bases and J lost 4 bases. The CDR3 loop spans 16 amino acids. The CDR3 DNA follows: TGTGCCAGCAGTCCCGGGACAGGGGGCGCGAGCACTGAAGCTTTCTTT. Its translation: CASSPGTGGASTEAFF.

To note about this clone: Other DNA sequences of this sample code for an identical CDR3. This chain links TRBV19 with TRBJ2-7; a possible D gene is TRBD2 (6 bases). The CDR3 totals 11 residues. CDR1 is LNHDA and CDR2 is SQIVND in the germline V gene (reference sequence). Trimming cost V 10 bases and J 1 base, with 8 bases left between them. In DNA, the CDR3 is TGTGCCACCGGGAGTTCCTACGAGCAGTACTTC. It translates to CATGSSYEQYF.

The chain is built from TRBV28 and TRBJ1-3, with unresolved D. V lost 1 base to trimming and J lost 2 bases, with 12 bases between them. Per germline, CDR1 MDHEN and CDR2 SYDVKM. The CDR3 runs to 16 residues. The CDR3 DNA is TGTGCCAGCAGTTTATTGGGTCAGAGGGCTGGAAACACCATATATTTT. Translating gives CASSLLGQRAGNTIYF. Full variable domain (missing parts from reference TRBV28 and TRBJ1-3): DVKVTQSSRYLVKRTGEKVFLECVQDMDHENMFWYRQDPGLGLRLIYFSYDVKMKEKGDIPEGYSVSREKKERFSLILESASTNQTSMYLCASSLLGQRAGNTIYFGEGSWLTVV.

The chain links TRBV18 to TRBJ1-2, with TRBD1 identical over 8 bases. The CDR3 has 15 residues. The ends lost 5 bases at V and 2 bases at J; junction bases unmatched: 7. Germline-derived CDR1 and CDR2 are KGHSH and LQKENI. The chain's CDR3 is CASSRSTGENYGYTF. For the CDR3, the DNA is TGTGCCAGCTCAAGATCGACAGGGGAAAACTATGGCTACACCTTC.

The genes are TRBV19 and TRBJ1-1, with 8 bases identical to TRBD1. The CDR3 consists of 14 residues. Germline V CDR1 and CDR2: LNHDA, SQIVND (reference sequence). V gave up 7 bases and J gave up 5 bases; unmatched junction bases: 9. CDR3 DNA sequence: TGTGCCAGTATTTACAGGGGGGGGAGGACTGAAGCTTTCTTT. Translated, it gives CASIYRGGRTEAFF.

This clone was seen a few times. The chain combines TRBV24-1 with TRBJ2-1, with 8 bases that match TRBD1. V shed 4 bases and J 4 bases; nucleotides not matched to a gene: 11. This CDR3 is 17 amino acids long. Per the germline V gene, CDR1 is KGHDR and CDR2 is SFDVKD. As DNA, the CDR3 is TGTGCCACCAGTGACGCCACCCCCGGGACAGGATACAATGAGCAGTTCTTC. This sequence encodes CATSDATPGTGYNEQFF.

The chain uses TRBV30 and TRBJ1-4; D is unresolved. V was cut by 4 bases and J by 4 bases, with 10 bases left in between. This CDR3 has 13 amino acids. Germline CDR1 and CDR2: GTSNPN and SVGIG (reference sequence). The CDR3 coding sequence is TGTGCCTGGATAGAAGCACTTAATGAAAAACTGTTTTTT. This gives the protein CAWIEALNEKLFF.

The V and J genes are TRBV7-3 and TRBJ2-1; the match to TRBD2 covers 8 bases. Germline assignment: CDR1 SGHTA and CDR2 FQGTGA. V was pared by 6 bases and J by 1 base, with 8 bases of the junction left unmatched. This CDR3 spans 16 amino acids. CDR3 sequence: CASSSSGSPSYNEQFF. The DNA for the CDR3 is TGTGCCAGCAGTTCAAGCGGGAGTCCATCCTACAATGAGCAGTTCTTC. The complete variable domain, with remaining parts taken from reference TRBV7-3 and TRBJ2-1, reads GAGVSQTPSNKVTEKGKYVELRCDPISGHTALYWYRQSLGQGPEFLIYFQGTGAADDSGLPNDRFFAVRPEGSVSTLKIQRTERGDSAVYLCASSSSGSPSYNEQFFGPGTRLTVL.

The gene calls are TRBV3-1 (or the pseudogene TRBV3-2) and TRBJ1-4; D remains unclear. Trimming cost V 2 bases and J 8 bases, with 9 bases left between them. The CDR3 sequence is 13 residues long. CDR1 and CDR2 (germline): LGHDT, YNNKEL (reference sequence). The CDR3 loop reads CASSQSGFEKLFF. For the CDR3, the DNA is TGTGCCAGCAGCCAAAGCGGATTCGAAAAACTGTTTTTT.

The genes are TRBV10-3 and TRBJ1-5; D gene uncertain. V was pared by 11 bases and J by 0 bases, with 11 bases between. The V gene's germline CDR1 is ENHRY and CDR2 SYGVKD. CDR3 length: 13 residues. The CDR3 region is CAANRDSNQPQHF. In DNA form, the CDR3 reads TGTGCCGCCAACCGGGATAGCAATCAGCCCCAGCATTTT.

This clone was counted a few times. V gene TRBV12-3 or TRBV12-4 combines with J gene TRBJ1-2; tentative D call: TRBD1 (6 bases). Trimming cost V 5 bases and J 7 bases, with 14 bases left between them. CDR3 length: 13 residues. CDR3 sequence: CASSPLLQGGYTF. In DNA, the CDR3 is TGTGCCAGCAGTCCATTACTACAGGGTGGCTACACCTTC.

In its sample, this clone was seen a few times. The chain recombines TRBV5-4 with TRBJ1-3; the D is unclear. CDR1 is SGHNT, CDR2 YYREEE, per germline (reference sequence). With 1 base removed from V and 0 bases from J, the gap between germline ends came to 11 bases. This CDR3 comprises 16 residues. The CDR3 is CASSLLGRSSGNTIYF. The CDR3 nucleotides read TGTGCCAGCAGCTTGTTGGGCAGGTCCTCTGGAAACACCATATATTTT.

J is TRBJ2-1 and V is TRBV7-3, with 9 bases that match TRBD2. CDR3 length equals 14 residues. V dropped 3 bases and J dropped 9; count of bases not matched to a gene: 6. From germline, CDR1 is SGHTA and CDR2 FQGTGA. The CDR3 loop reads CASSLGTSKSEQFF. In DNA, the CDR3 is TGTGCCAGCAGCTTGGGGACTAGCAAGAGTGAGCAGTTCTTC. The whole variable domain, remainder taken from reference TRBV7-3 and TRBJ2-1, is GAGVSQTPSNKVTEKGKYVELRCDPISGHTALYWYRQSLGQGPEFLIYFQGTGAADDSGLPNDRFFAVRPEGSVSTLKIQRTERGDSAVYLCASSLGTSKSEQFFGPGTRLTVL.

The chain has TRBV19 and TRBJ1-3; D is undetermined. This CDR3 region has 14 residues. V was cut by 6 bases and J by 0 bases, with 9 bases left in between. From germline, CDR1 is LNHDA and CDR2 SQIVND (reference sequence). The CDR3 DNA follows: TGTGCCAGTAGAGAGTCATACTCTGGAAACACCATATATTTT. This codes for CASRESYSGNTIYF.

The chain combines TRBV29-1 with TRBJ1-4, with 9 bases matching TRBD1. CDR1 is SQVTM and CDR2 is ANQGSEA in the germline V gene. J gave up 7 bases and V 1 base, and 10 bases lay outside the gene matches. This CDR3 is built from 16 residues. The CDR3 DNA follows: TGCAGCGTTGAAGGACCGGGACAGGGAGCGAGTGAAAAACTGTTTTTT. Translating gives CSVEGPGQGASEKLFF.

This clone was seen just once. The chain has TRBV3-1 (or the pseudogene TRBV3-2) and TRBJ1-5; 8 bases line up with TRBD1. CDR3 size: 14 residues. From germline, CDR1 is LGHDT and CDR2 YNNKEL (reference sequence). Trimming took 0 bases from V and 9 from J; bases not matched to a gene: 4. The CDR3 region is CASSQEGRGPPQHF. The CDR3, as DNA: TGTGCCAGCAGCCAAGAAGGCAGGGGGCCGCCCCAGCATTTT.

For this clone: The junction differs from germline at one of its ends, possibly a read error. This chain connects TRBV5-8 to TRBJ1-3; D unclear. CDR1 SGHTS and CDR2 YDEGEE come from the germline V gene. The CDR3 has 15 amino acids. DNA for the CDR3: TGTGCCAGCAGCGAGGGAAGTCGGGTTGGAAGCACCATATATTTT. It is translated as CASSEGSRVGSTIYF.